This passage covers 23 T cell receptor beta chains from one sample sequenced in a study of OX40 agonist ivuxolimab in advanced cancers. The table came from immunoSEQ multiplex PCR; TCRdb's copy has only in-frame clones and leaves some out. The repertoire holds about 130,000 clones, 75% to 95% seen once, with 0.85% to 1.4% in the top ten. Sequenced material: CD4+ or CD8+ T cells sorted from blood, taken in a trial of the OX40 agonist ivuxolimab. All receptors derive from an adult with an advanced solid tumor such as melanoma, head and neck, liver or kidney cancer.

The chain has TRBV11-1 and TRBJ2-1; 9 bases fit TRBD2. With V trimmed by 1 base and J by 10 bases, 11 bases remained unmatched. CDR3 size: 16 residues. Per germline, CDR1 SGHAT and CDR2 FQDESV (reference sequence). CDR3 residues: CASSLVSSGKVWEQFF. As DNA, the CDR3 is TGTGCCAGCAGCTTAGTTTCTAGCGGGAAGGTCTGGGAGCAGTTCTTC. Combining the CDR3 with reference TRBV11-1 and TRBJ2-1 gives the whole variable domain EAEVAQSPRYKITEKSQAVAFWCDPISGHATLYWYRQILGQGPELLVQFQDESVVDDSQLPKDRFSAERLKGVDSTLKIQPAELGDSAMYLCASSLVSSGKVWEQFFGPGTRLTVL.

The genes are TRBV4-3 and TRBJ2-1; either TRBD1 or TRBD2 may fit D (5 bases each). The CDR3 consists of 15 residues. V was trimmed by 0 bases and J by 6 bases, leaving 12 bases between them. Germline V gene sequence: CDR1 LGHNA, CDR2 YSLEER. DNA for the CDR3: TGCGCCAGCAGCCAAGATTGGGGGACGGTCAATGAGCAGTTCTTC. Protein sequence: CASSQDWGTVNEQFF.

The chain joins TRBV28 to TRBJ2-1, with 9 bases lining up with TRBD1. The trim removed 2 bases at V and 9 bases at J, leaving 11 bases unmatched. Germline V CDR1 and CDR2: MDHEN, SYDVKM. The CDR3 consists of 16 residues. The CDR3 protein is CASSLESGTGPGEQFF. CDR3 coding DNA: TGTGCCAGCAGTTTAGAAAGCGGGACAGGGCCGGGTGAGCAGTTCTTC.

The chain has TRBV6-5 and TRBJ1-5; D unresolved. The V end was cut by 8 bases, the J end by 0 bases, with 8 bases between. Germline CDR1 reads MNHEY; CDR2 reads SVGAGI. This CDR3 has 13 residues. The CDR3 nucleotides read TGTGCCAGCCAGTCAGATAGCAATCAGCCCCAGCATTTT. It codes for CASQSDSNQPQHF.

The J gene is TRBJ2-1, the V gene TRBV6-5; D may match TRBD1 or TRBD2 (5 bases each). This CDR3 is 15 amino acids long. The germline CDR1 and CDR2 sequences are MNHEY and SVGAGI. V was shortened by 4 bases and J by 0 bases, with 10 bases between the two germline ends. The CDR3 bases are TGTGCCAGCAGTTCCCGGGACGCCTCCTACAATGAGCAGTTCTTC. This sequence encodes CASSSRDASYNEQFF.

The rearrangement joins TRBV7-9 to TRBJ2-7, with D possibly TRBD1 on 6 matching bases. Trimming pared 5 bases from V and 4 bases from J, leaving 18 bases between. Germline V gives CDR1 SEHNR, CDR2 FQNEAQ (reference sequence). There are 15 residues in the CDR3. CDR3 nucleotides: TGTGCCAGCAGCCCAGGGGACGGACCAAAATACGAGCAGTACTTC. Residues: CASSPGDGPKYEQYF. Combining the CDR3 with reference TRBV7-9 and TRBJ2-7 gives the whole variable domain DTGVSQNPRHKITKRGQNVTFRCDPISEHNRLYWYRQTLGQGPEFLTYFQNEAQLEKSRLLSDRFSAERPKGSFSTLEIQRTEQGDSAMYLCASSPGDGPKYEQYFGPGTRLTVT.

The chain carries TRBV7-3 and TRBJ2-2; 9 bases align to TRBD1. V lost 5 bases and J lost 6; bases outside the gene matches: 4. From germline, CDR1 is SGHTA and CDR2 FQGTGA. The CDR3 covers 14 residues. CDR3 nucleotides: TGTGCCAGCAGCCAGGACAGGGGTTCCGGGGAGCTGTTTTTT. Amino acid sequence: CASSQDRGSGELFF. Filled out from reference TRBV7-3 and TRBJ2-2, the complete variable domain reads GAGVSQTPSNKVTEKGKYVELRCDPISGHTALYWYRQSLGQGPEFLIYFQGTGAADDSGLPNDRFFAVRPEGSVSTLKIQRTERGDSAVYLCASSQDRGSGELFFGEGSRLTVL.

V usage is TRBV7-9 and J usage is TRBJ1-5; D is possibly TRBD1 (5 bases). The germline V gene has CDR1 SEHNR and CDR2 FQNEAQ (reference sequence). This CDR3 comprises 18 residues. Trimming took 4 bases from V and 0 from J, leaving 19 bases between them. The DNA of the CDR3 is TGTGCCAGCAGCTCTCCGACGGACGGGGGGGATAGCAATCAGCCCCAGCATTTT. It translates to CASSSPTDGGDSNQPQHF.

The V and J genes are TRBV6-6 and TRBJ2-1; 10 bases are shared with TRBD2. The CDR3 is 15 amino acids. With V trimmed by 7 bases and J by 8 bases, 11 bases remained unmatched. Looked up from germline, CDR1 is MNHNY and CDR2 is SVGAGI (reference sequence). The CDR3 loop is CASIKTSGYFDEQFF. Here the CDR3 DNA reads TGTGCCAGCATAAAGACTAGCGGGTATTTTGATGAGCAGTTCTTC.

CDR3 protein: CASSPPWLGELFF. Written as DNA, the CDR3 is TGTGCCAGCAGTCCCCCCTGGTTAGGGGAGCTGTTTTTT. The genes are TRBV28 and TRBJ2-2, with D unclear. The CDR3 contains 13 residues. From germline, CDR1 is MDHEN and CDR2 SYDVKM. Between the trimmed V and J ends, which lost 5 bases and 8 bases, there was a span of 12 bases.

This chain connects TRBV7-2 to TRBJ2-5; 14 bases are shared with TRBD2. The CDR3 is 15 amino acids. The J segment lost 5 bases and the V segment lost 5 bases, leaving 4 bases of the junction unmatched. Germline loops: CDR1 SGHTA, CDR2 FQGNSA. The CDR3 DNA sequence: TGTGCCAGCAGCCTCAGGACTAGCGGGAGGGAGACCCAGTACTTC. It encodes CASSLRTSGRETQYF.

This chain connects TRBV10-1 to TRBJ2-3, with TRBD1 identical over 8 bases. The CDR3 is made up of 15 amino acids. Germline V gene sequence: CDR1 WNHNN, CDR2 SYGVQD (reference sequence). V lost 6 bases, J lost 1 base, and 6 bases stayed unmatched. The CDR3 nucleotides are TGCGCCAGCAGCCCGGGACAGGTCGGCACAGATACGCAGTATTTT. This codes for CASSPGQVGTDTQYF.

The chain links TRBV18 to TRBJ2-7; D not certain. Trimming took 3 bases from V and 1 from J, leaving 10 bases between them. Germline V gene data show CDR1 as KGHSH and CDR2 as LQKENI. The CDR3 spans 14 residues. For the CDR3, the DNA is TGTGCCAGCTCACCCCGGCTGGCTTCCTACGAGCAGTACTTC. Translating it yields CASSPRLASYEQYF.

The chain couples TRBV7-3 to TRBJ1-1; TRBD1 agrees at 12 bases. From germline, CDR1 is SGHTA and CDR2 FQGTGA. The CDR3 totals 16 residues. The ends lost 5 bases at V and 4 bases at J; junction bases unmatched: 8. CDR3 sequence (DNA): TGTGCCAGCAGCAAGGAGGGACAGGGGGCGCCCACTGAAGCTTTCTTT. As protein: CASSKEGQGAPTEAFF.

The gene calls are TRBV15 and TRBJ1-1; no reliable D call. This CDR3 spans 12 amino acids. Germline CDR1 LNHNV, CDR2 YYDKDF (reference sequence). The V end was cut by 4 bases, the J end by 10 bases, with 13 bases between. Here the CDR3 reads CATSNLNGGAFF. In DNA, the CDR3 is TGTGCCACCAGCAACCTTAATGGTGGAGCTTTCTTT.

The chain joins TRBV4-2 to TRBJ2-1; 13 bases fit TRBD2. CDR1 and CDR2 from the germline V gene are LGHNA and YNFKEQ. The CDR3 contains 18 residues. Trimming took 4 bases from V and 7 from J; bases not matched to a gene: 13. CDR3 protein: CASSPGLAGVVAGNEQFF. In DNA form, the CDR3 reads TGTGCCAGCAGCCCTGGACTAGCGGGAGTAGTAGCTGGAAATGAGCAGTTCTTC.

This rearrangement joins TRBV25-1 to TRBJ2-5, with TRBD1 as a possible D gene (6 bases). The germline gives CDR1 MGHDK, CDR2 SYGVNS. The V end was cut by 6 bases, the J end by 2 bases, with 16 bases between. This CDR3 comprises 15 residues. CDR3 DNA sequence: TGTGCCAGCAGCAACCCGCAGGGGCCACAAGAGACCCAGTACTTC. It yields the protein CASSNPQGPQETQYF.

The chain joins TRBV7-2 to TRBJ1-4; possibly TRBD1 for D (6 bases). Between the trimmed V and J ends, which lost 3 bases and 4 bases, there was a span of 12 bases. CDR3 length: 15 residues. The germline CDR1 and CDR2 sequences are SGHTA and FQGNSA. Here the CDR3 DNA reads TGTGCCAGCAGCTTGCAGGGGAGTGATAATGAAAAACTGTTTTTT. Amino acids: CASSLQGSDNEKLFF.

The J gene is TRBJ2-5, the V gene TRBV19; maybe TRBD1 (6 bases). Germline loops: CDR1 LNHDA, CDR2 SQIVND (reference sequence). The CDR3 sequence is 15 residues long. V was shortened by 5 bases and J by 1 base, with 14 bases between the two germline ends. The CDR3 DNA sequence: TGTGCCAGTAGTGTTAGCAGGGGCGGCCAAGAGACCCAGTACTTC. This translates into CASSVSRGGQETQYF.

The chain uses TRBV7-9 and TRBJ1-5; D is perhaps TRBD1 (5 bases). Per germline, CDR1 SEHNR and CDR2 FQNEAQ (reference sequence). The CDR3 runs to 16 residues. With 8 bases removed from V and 1 base from J, the gap between germline ends came to 18 bases. The CDR3 protein is CASQKWRGESNQPQHF. The CDR3 DNA reads as TGTGCCAGCCAAAAGTGGAGGGGAGAGAGCAATCAGCCCCAGCATTTT.

The chain carries TRBV7-2 and TRBJ2-5; D not certain. Trimming stripped 1 base from V and 5 bases from J, with 14 bases between. This CDR3 is 15 amino acids long. Germline CDR1 SGHTA, CDR2 FQGNSA. The CDR3, as DNA: TGTGCCAGCAGCTTAGAAGGCTACGTCTCGGAGACCCAGTACTTC. It yields the protein CASSLEGYVSETQYF.

The chain employs TRBV18 and TRBJ1-3; no definite D call. Germline V CDR1 and CDR2: KGHSH, LQKENI. Trimming removed 4 bases at V and 4 bases at J, with 14 bases between. The length of the CDR3 is 15 residues. CDR3: CASSLAVPLGNTIYF. The DNA for the CDR3 is TGTGCCAGCTCACTCGCTGTTCCCCTCGGAAACACCATATATTTT.

This clone was seen a handful of times. This chain uses TRBV6-1 with TRBJ1-5; 9 bases are shared with TRBD1. The CDR3 is 14 residues long. CDR1 and CDR2 (germline): MNHNS, SASEGT. V lost 5 bases to trimming and J lost 7 bases; unmatched junction nucleotides: 6. CDR3 loop: CASSRQGDRQPQHF. CDR3 coding DNA: TGTGCCAGCAGTCGACAGGGGGATAGACAGCCCCAGCATTTT.